Shown below are 28 T cell receptor beta chains from a single sample sequenced in a study of beta chain features in type 1 diabetes. The whole isolated RNA underwent reverse transcription, so sequencing captured expressed TCRB transcripts. Repertoires were generated with immunoSEQ multiplex PCR, while TCRdb's copy carries only in-frame clones and drops some. The sample includes 600,000 to 700,000 clones, under 15% of them seen just once. Study results and limitations: TCRB CDR3 length was moderately but significantly reduced in all four CD4+ subsets of Type 1 diabetes patients.

These receptors' antigens are unknown. The specimen sequenced was naive CD4+ T cells from blood. The receptors stem from a man aged 25 to 45 with type 1 diabetes.

The genes are TRBV2 and TRBJ2-4; TRBD1 is a possible D gene (6 bases). Germline V gene sequence: CDR1 SNHLY, CDR2 FYNNEI. The V end lost 6 bases, the J end lost 8 bases, and 11 bases lay between the germline ends. The CDR3 sequence is 12 residues long. The CDR3 loop reads CASSRGWDIQYF. In DNA form, the CDR3 reads TGTGCCAGCAGCAGGGGTTGGGACATTCAGTACTTC.

This chain connects TRBV4-3 to TRBJ2-7; a possible D gene is TRBD2 (6 bases). CDR1 is LGHNA, CDR2 YSLEER, per germline. The CDR3 sequence is 13 residues long. V was clipped by 5 bases and J by 6 bases, with 14 bases between them. CDR3 loop: CASSRRLGGEQYF. DNA for the CDR3: TGCGCCAGCAGCAGACGGCTGGGGGGCGAGCAGTACTTC.

This clone came up a few times. CDR3 region: CASSPQGRRNNEQFF. The DNA of the CDR3 is TGTGCCAGCAGCCCCCAGGGGCGACGGAACAATGAGCAGTTCTTC. The rearrangement links TRBV9 to TRBJ2-1; D might be TRBD1 (6 bases). Trimming removed 4 bases at V and 5 bases at J, with 16 bases between. The CDR3 has 15 amino acids. CDR1 SGDLS and CDR2 YYNGEE come from the germline V gene.

This clone was seen more than once but under ten times. This rearrangement joins TRBV28 to TRBJ1-2, with D unresolved. Germline CDR1 reads MDHEN; CDR2 reads SYDVKM. This CDR3 has 11 residues. V was trimmed by 7 bases and J by 3 bases, leaving 6 bases between them. The CDR3 nucleotides are TGTGCCAGCACGAGGGACTATGGCTACACCTTC. Its protein product is CASTRDYGYTF.

The chain is built from TRBV7-6 and TRBJ1-3; TRBD1 matches 9 bases. V lost 5 bases, J lost 4 bases, and 6 bases stayed unmatched. CDR1 and CDR2 (germline): SGHVS, FNYEAQ. The CDR3 is 15 amino acids. The CDR3: CASSLGQGQGNTIYF. Written as DNA, the CDR3 is TGTGCCAGCAGCCTAGGACAGGGGCAAGGAAACACCATATATTTT.

This clone was detected many times. The CDR3 sequence is CASSLAGGGGYTF. The CDR3 DNA reads as TGCGCCAGCAGTCTGGCAGGGGGCGGTGGCTACACCTTC. The chain employs TRBV10-2 and TRBJ1-2, with 8 bases lining up with TRBD1. CDR1 WSHSY and CDR2 SAAADI come from the germline V gene. Germline trimming cut 5 bases from V and 7 bases from J; bases unmatched to any gene: 6. This CDR3 is 13 amino acids long.

The chain employs TRBV28 and TRBJ2-3, with 7 bases aligning to TRBD1. Germline V lookup: CDR1 MDHEN, CDR2 SYDVKM. The CDR3 length is 14 residues. With V trimmed by 7 bases and J by 2 bases, 6 bases remained unmatched. The CDR3 coding sequence is TGTGCCAGCAAGGACAGGCTATCCACAGATACGCAGTATTTT. It translates to CASKDRLSTDTQYF.

As regards this clone: The same CDR3 can be traced to other DNA sequences in this sample. The gene calls are TRBV18 and TRBJ2-5; no clear D. With 2 bases removed from V and 2 bases from J, the gap between germline ends came to 9 bases. Per germline, CDR1 KGHSH and CDR2 LQKENI. The CDR3 is 14 amino acids. The CDR3 loop reads CASSPSGTQETQYF. The CDR3, as DNA: TGTGCCAGCTCACCATCGGGCACGCAAGAGACCCAGTACTTC.

This clone has more than one count but fewer than ten. V usage is TRBV2 and J usage is TRBJ1-2, with 9 bases matching TRBD1. Trimming cost V 5 bases and J 2 bases; bases outside gene matches: 3. The CDR3 runs 14 residues. The V gene's germline CDR1 is SNHLY and CDR2 FYNNEI. The CDR3 sequence is CASSLGQGNYGYTF. The CDR3 DNA reads TGTGCCAGCAGTCTCGGACAGGGGAACTATGGCTACACCTTC.

As regards this clone: The sample holds other DNA sequences that translate to the same CDR3. The chain employs TRBV9 and TRBJ2-6, with 7 bases fitting TRBD1. This CDR3 has 15 amino acids. Germline V gene lookup returns CDR1 SGDLS and CDR2 YYNGEE. V trimming: 2 bases; J trimming: 4 bases; junction bases outside the gene matches: 3. This CDR3 is CASSVGQSGANVLTF. For the CDR3, the DNA is TGTGCCAGCAGCGTGGGACAGTCCGGGGCCAACGTCCTGACTTTC.

A word on this clone: The same CDR3 can be traced to other DNA sequences in this sample. V is TRBV5-1 and J is TRBJ1-6; 7 positions agree with TRBD1. V lost 0 bases and J lost 10; bases outside the gene matches: 4. The CDR3 loop spans 14 amino acids. CDR1 and CDR2 from the germline V gene are SGHRS and YFSETQ. In DNA, the CDR3 is TGCGCCAGCAGCTTGGAGGGGGCACGGTCACCCCTCCACTTT. Translating gives CASSLEGARSPLHF.

This clone was recorded a few times. The chain is built from TRBV7-2 and TRBJ2-5; a weak D match, TRBD1 (6 bases). Trimming pared 5 bases from V and 0 bases from J, leaving 13 bases between. The CDR3 totals 15 residues. Germline V lookup: CDR1 SGHTA, CDR2 FQGNSA. The CDR3 region is CASSRQARYQETQYF. CDR3 DNA sequence: TGTGCCAGCAGCCGACAGGCCCGGTACCAAGAGACCCAGTACTTC.

The chain is built from TRBV7-9 and TRBJ2-1; D gene uncertain. The length of the CDR3 is 13 residues. CDR1 is SEHNR and CDR2 is FQNEAQ in the germline V gene (reference sequence). The V and J ends lost 5 bases and 0 bases respectively, with 5 bases between them. CDR3 sequence reads: CASSGDSYNEQFF. CDR3 bases: TGTGCCAGCAGCGGGGACTCCTACAATGAGCAGTTCTTC.

This clone was counted a few times. The gene calls are TRBV7-3 and TRBJ1-1; D perhaps matches TRBD1 (5 bases). CDR1 and CDR2 (germline): SGHTA, FQGTGA. The V end lost 6 bases, the J end lost 4 bases, and 15 bases lay between the germline ends. The length of the CDR3 is 14 residues. The CDR3 nucleotides read TGTGCCAGCAGTGCGACCCCAGGGTCCACTGAAGCTTTCTTT. Amino acid sequence: CASSATPGSTEAFF.

The chain carries TRBV29-1 and TRBJ2-1; D is unclear. Trimming took 5 bases from V and 0 from J, leaving 11 bases between them. The CDR3 has 14 residues. Germline CDR1 reads SQVTM; CDR2 reads ANQGSEA. CDR3 DNA: TGCAGCGTTTCGAGAGCTAGCTCCTACAATGAGCAGTTCTTC. This gives the protein CSVSRASSYNEQFF.

This clone has just a few counts. The gene calls are TRBV5-4 and TRBJ2-5, with D maybe TRBD2 (5 bases). This CDR3 has 14 residues. Between the trimmed V and J ends, which lost 4 bases and 4 bases, there was a span of 14 bases. The V gene's germline CDR1 is SGHNT and CDR2 YYREEE (reference sequence). This chain's CDR3 is CASSTEASRETQYF. The CDR3 DNA follows: TGTGCCAGCAGCACGGAGGCTAGTAGAGAGACCCAGTACTTC.

V and J are TRBV7-2 and TRBJ2-3; TRBD2 agrees at 8 bases. The CDR3 has 15 amino acids. Germline assignment: CDR1 SGHTA and CDR2 FQGNSA. J gave up 8 bases and V 0 bases, and 7 bases lay outside the gene matches. The CDR3 loop is CASSLAVAGIGTQYF. The CDR3 DNA reads TGTGCCAGCAGCTTAGCGGTAGCGGGGATTGGTACGCAGTATTTT.

This clone was counted a few times. The chain's CDR3 is CASSQGVQGGTEAFF. The CDR3 bases are TGTGCCAGCAGCCAAGGTGTTCAAGGGGGTACTGAAGCTTTCTTT. The rearrangement uses TRBV4-2 and TRBJ1-1; tentative D call: TRBD1 (6 bases). The CDR3 length is 15 residues. From germline, CDR1 is LGHNA and CDR2 YNFKEQ. V was clipped by 1 base and J by 5 bases, with 14 bases between them.

Only a few counts were recorded for this clone. The chain combines TRBV7-2 with TRBJ2-3; D remains ambiguous. This CDR3 has 17 residues. From germline, CDR1 is SGHTA and CDR2 FQGNSA. Trimming stripped 6 bases from V and 0 bases from J, with 19 bases between. The CDR3 loop is CASSLNRRSISTDTQYF. DNA for the CDR3: TGTGCCAGCAGTTTAAACCGACGGTCGATAAGCACAGATACGCAGTATTTT.

This clone was counted at least ten times. This chain joins TRBV28 and TRBJ2-4; D is perhaps TRBD1 (5 bases). Per the germline V gene, CDR1 is MDHEN and CDR2 is SYDVKM. The CDR3 runs to 11 residues. Trimming stripped 8 bases from V and 8 bases from J, with 10 bases between. The CDR3, as DNA: TGTGCCAGCGGACAAGTGGACATTCAGTACTTC. This sequence encodes CASGQVDIQYF. Full variable domain (remainder filled in from reference TRBV28 and TRBJ2-4): DVKVTQSSRYLVKRTGEKVFLECVQDMDHENMFWYRQDPGLGLRLIYFSYDVKMKEKGDIPEGYSVSREKKERFSLILESASTNQTSMYLCASGQVDIQYFGAGTRLSVL.

This clone was seen more than once but under ten times. V is TRBV6-1 and J is TRBJ2-4, with 7 bases that match TRBD1. CDR3 length: 16 amino acids. Germline CDR1 reads MNHNS; CDR2 reads SASEGT. The trim removed 1 base at V and 1 base at J, leaving 4 bases unmatched. CDR3 residues: CASSEDRGVAKNIQYF. In nucleotides, the CDR3 is TGTGCCAGCAGTGAAGACAGGGGAGTTGCCAAAAACATTCAGTACTTC.

The genes are TRBV5-4 and TRBJ1-1; 7 bases agree with TRBD1. The CDR3 is made up of 15 amino acids. Germline loops: CDR1 SGHNT, CDR2 YYREEE (reference sequence). After removal of 1 base from V and 5 bases from J, the junction contained 8 bases not matched to a gene. The CDR3 protein is CASSLRTGLGTEAFF. DNA for the CDR3: TGTGCCAGCAGCTTGAGGACAGGCCTAGGAACTGAAGCTTTCTTT.

CDR3 coding DNA: TGTGCCAGCAGCCCCGCGTCATATACGCAGTATTTT. Translated: CASSPASYTQYF. The rearrangement uses TRBV6-6 and TRBJ2-3; no firm D call. This CDR3 contains 12 residues. V was cut by 6 bases and J by 7 bases, with 11 bases left in between. CDR1 is MNHNY and CDR2 is SVGAGI in the germline V gene (reference sequence).

This clone turned up a few times. As DNA, the CDR3 is TGTGCCAGCAGTCGTGGCGGACAGGGGAATTCACCCCTCCACTTT. Amino acid sequence: CASSRGGQGNSPLHF. The chain employs TRBV2 and TRBJ1-6; 9 bases fit TRBD1. The trim removed 5 bases at V and 7 bases at J, leaving 6 bases unmatched. The CDR3 is 15 amino acids. The germline V gene has CDR1 SNHLY and CDR2 FYNNEI.

Ten or more counts support this clone. This sample also contains other DNA sequences that code for the same CDR3. The gene calls are TRBV19 and TRBJ2-1; possible D gene TRBD1, 5 bases. The V and J ends lost 1 base and 12 bases respectively, with 10 bases between them. From germline, CDR1 is LNHDA and CDR2 SQIVND (reference sequence). CDR3 length: 12 residues. The CDR3 bases are TGTGCCAGTAGTATAGGAGAAAGGGGGCAGTTCTTC. Its translation is CASSIGERGQFF.

The CDR3 spells CSVARESTDTQYF. The DNA of the CDR3 is TGCAGCGTTGCGCGGGAGAGCACAGATACGCAGTATTTT. This rearrangement joins TRBV29-1 to TRBJ2-3; 7 nucleotides agree with TRBD2. CDR3 length equals 13 residues. The V gene's germline CDR1 is SQVTM and CDR2 ANQGSEA. V lost 4 bases and J lost 0; bases outside the gene matches: 1.

This clone was observed a handful of times. The chain links TRBV20-1 to TRBJ2-3; D is perhaps TRBD1 (6 bases). The CDR3 totals 11 residues. V was clipped by 8 bases and J by 0 bases, with 6 bases between them. Germline V lookup: CDR1 DFQATT, CDR2 SNEGSKA (reference sequence). Here the CDR3 DNA reads TGCAGTACAGGGAGCACAGATACGCAGTATTTT. Its protein is CSTGSTDTQYF.

This clone appeared a few times. V and J are TRBV5-4 and TRBJ2-2; TRBD1 might be the D (6 bases). The CDR3 covers 14 residues. CDR1 is SGHNT, CDR2 YYREEE, per germline (reference sequence). V lost 5 bases to trimming and J lost 9 bases, with 17 bases between them. CDR3 bases: TGTGCCAGCAGTTCGGGCAGGGGAGAACGGGAGCTGTTTTTT. Amino acids: CASSSGRGERELFF.